This TCR beta chain was captured in a study of immune heterogeneity within non-small cell lung tumors. Study-level information: With respect to histology, the tumors encompassed a few squamous cell carcinomas, under 11 non-squamous carcinomas and 1 not otherwise specified. Study-wide findings and caveats: Local T-cell clonality tracked local tumor mutational burden; the correlation was moderate but significant (R 0.3 to 0.4).

This clonotype rates as large. Its antigen remains unknown. The CDR3 has 15 residues. Germline-derived CDR1 and CDR2 are GTSNPN and SVGIG (reference sequence). J lost 6 bases, V lost 1 base, and 6 bases had no gene match. Using 32 V and 13 J primers, multiplex PCR amplified TCR beta CDR3. TCRdb passed the multiplex PCR reads through MiXCR, listing each CDR3 protein once. The sample gives several thousand distinct CDR3 sequences, about a third of which show up once; about 32% is in the top ten. Genomic DNA extracted from bulk tumor tissue served as template. A total of about 540 ng was used per sample. Each primary tumor yielded several biopsies, collected far apart from one another at surgery. The study cohort was described as untreated, and its members had newly diagnosed non-small cell lung cancer. They went on to have curative surgery. Non-small cell lung cancer patients, newly diagnosed and having surgery with curative intent, served as donors.

The TCR comes from a woman aged 50 to 60 with non-small cell lung cancer. The sequenced material came from lung tumor tissue. The gene calls are TRBV30 and TRBJ2-1, with 10 bases fitting TRBD2. The CDR3 nucleotides read TGTGCCTGGAGTGGTCTAGCGGGGGTAGCCAATGAGCAGTTCTTC. It is translated as CAWSGLAGVANEQFF. Based on the CDR3 plus reference TRBV30 and TRBJ2-1, the full variable domain is SQTIHQWPATLVQPVGSPLSLECTVEGTSNPNLYWYRQAAGRGLQLLFYSVGIGQISSEVPQNLSASRPQDRQFILSSKKLLLSDSGFYLCAWSGLAGVANEQFFGPGTRLTVL.